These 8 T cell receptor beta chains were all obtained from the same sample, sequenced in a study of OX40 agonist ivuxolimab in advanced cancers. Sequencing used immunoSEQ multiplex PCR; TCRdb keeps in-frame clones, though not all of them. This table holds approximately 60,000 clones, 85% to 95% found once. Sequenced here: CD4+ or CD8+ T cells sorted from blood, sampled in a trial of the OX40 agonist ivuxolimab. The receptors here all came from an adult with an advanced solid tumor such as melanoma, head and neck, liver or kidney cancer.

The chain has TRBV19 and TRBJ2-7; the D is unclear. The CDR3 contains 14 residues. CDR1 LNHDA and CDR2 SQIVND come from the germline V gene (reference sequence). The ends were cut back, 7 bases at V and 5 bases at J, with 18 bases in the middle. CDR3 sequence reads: CASTSGRADNEQYF. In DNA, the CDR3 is TGTGCCAGTACCTCCGGCCGGGCAGATAACGAGCAGTACTTC.

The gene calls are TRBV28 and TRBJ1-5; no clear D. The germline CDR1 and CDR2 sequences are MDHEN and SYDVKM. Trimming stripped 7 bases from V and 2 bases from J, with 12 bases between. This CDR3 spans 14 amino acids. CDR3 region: CASKPGFGNQPQHF. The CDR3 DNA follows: TGTGCCAGCAAGCCCGGGTTCGGCAATCAGCCCCAGCATTTT.

The DNA for the CDR3 is TGTGCCAGCAGCTTAGGTCCAGCGGGAGGGGATGAGCAGTTCTTC. Residues: CASSLGPAGGDEQFF. The chain has TRBV7-6 and TRBJ2-1; TRBD2 aligns across 10 bases. The CDR3 totals 15 residues. V was clipped by 1 base and J by 8 bases; unmatched bases: 5. Germline CDR1 is SGHVS and CDR2 is FNYEAQ.

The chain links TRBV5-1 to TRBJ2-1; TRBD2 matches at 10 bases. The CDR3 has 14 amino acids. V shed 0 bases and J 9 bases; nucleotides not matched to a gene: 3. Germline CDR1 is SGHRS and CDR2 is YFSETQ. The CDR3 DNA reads TGCGCCAGCAGCTTGGTCAGCGGGAGGGGTGAGCAGTTCTTC. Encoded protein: CASSLVSGRGEQFF.

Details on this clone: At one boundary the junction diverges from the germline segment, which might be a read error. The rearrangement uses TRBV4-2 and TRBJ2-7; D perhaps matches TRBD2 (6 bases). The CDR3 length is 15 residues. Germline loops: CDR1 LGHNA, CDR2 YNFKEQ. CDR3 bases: TGTGCCAGCAGTCAAGGGTCACTAGCAGAATACGAGCAGTACTTC. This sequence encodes CASSQGSLAEYEQYF.

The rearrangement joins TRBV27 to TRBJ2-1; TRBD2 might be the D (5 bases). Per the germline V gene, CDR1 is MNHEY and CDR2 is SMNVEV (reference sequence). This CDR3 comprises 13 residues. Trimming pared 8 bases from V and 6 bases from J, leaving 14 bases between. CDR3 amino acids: CASGGASFNEQFF. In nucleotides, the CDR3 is TGTGCCAGCGGAGGAGCAAGCTTCAATGAGCAGTTCTTC.

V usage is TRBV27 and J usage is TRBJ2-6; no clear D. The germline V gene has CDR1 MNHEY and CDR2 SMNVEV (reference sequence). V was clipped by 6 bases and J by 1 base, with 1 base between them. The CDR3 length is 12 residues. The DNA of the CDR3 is TGTGCCAGCAGATCTGGGGCCAACGTCCTGACTTTC. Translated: CASRSGANVLTF.

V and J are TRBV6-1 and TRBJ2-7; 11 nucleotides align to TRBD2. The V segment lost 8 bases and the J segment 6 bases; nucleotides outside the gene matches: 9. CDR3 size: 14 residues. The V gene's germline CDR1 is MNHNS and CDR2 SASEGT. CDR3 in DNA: TGTGCCAGCCGCCAAGGCACTAGCGGGAGCGAGCAGTACTTC. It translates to CASRQGTSGSEQYF.